This record covers a single T cell receptor beta chain. Its antigen is still unknown. The data were obtained in a study of Ad26.COV2.S vaccination and SARS-CoV-2 variants. Looking at the study overall: Intramuscularly, Ad26.COV2.S was given either once or twice, 56 days apart. Notes on the study in general: It is possible that the TCR breadth and depth analyses underestimated the total T cell responses.

TCRdb's table, derived via immunoSEQ multiplex PCR, lists solely in-frame clones and lacks some. Of around 340,000 clones listed, 88% are singletons. The sample's treatment: some 20 received Ad26.COV2.S at low or high dose, single or two shots; five or six received placebo; per-sample allocation not given. Sampling was done on day 63 after the first vaccine or placebo injection. Spike of the Wuhan-strain SARS-CoV-2 was expressed by an Ad26 vector, which formed the vaccine. CDR3 length equals 19 residues. CDR1 is SGHDN and CDR2 is FVKESK in the germline V gene. Trimming took off 4 bases at V and 0 bases at J, with 24 bases between the two ends.

The sample was peripheral blood, taken in a trial of Ad26.COV2.S vaccine versus placebo. The source of this sequence is a person between 18 and 65 years old who received the Ad26.COV2.S COVID-19 vaccine or a placebo. V is TRBV14 and J is TRBJ1-1, with no clear D. The CDR3 DNA reads TGTGCCAGCAGCCGGAGAGGAGGGAAGCCTATGACTATGAACACTGAAGCTTTCTTT. It is translated as CASSRRGGKPMTMNTEAFF.